The 25 T cell receptor beta chains below all came from one sample that was sequenced in a study of T cells of healthy individuals. TCRdb reprocessed the 5' RACE reads with MiXCR, giving one entry per CDR3 protein. This table has over 95,000 distinct CDR3 sequences, approximately 15% appearing once. These TCRs come from a human donor in good health.

This clonotype showed up many times. V is TRBV7-8 and J is TRBJ2-5; the D gene is possibly TRBD1 (5 bases). The germline V and J ends were trimmed by 1 base and 5 bases, with 8 bases remaining between them. Per germline, CDR1 SGHVS and CDR2 FQNEAQ. The CDR3 spans 13 residues. For the CDR3, the DNA is TGTGCCAGCAGCTTAGGGGCAGGGGAGACCCAGTACTTC. It specifies CASSLGAGETQYF.

V gene TRBV18 combines with J gene TRBJ1-2, with D hard to call. CDR1 and CDR2 from the germline V gene are KGHSH and LQKENI. This CDR3 region has 14 residues. Between the trimmed V and J ends, which lost 3 bases and 1 base, there was a span of 9 bases. The CDR3 nucleotides are TGTGCCAGCTCACCGGACTCTCTTAACTATGGCTACACCTTC. Amino acids: CASSPDSLNYGYTF. Based on the CDR3 plus reference TRBV18 and TRBJ1-2, the full variable domain is NAGVMQNPRHLVRRRGQEARLRCSPMKGHSHVYWYRQLPEEGLKFMVYLQKENIIDESGMPKERFSAEFPKEGPSILRIQQVVRGDSAAYFCASSPDSLNYGYTFGSGTRLTVV.

Of note for this clonotype: This could be a read error, since a much larger clone is one nucleotide away. J is TRBJ2-1 and V is TRBV11-2; TRBD2 is a possible D gene (6 bases). The CDR3 totals 17 residues. The germline CDR1 and CDR2 sequences are SGHAT and FQNNGV. V dropped 5 bases and J dropped 4 bases, with 21 bases sitting between them. The CDR3 nucleotides are TGTGCCAGCAGCAATACACCGGAGGAGGGAACTTACAATGAGCAGTTCTTC. Translated, it gives CASSNTPEEGTYNEQFF. Complete variable domain (other parts from reference TRBV11-2 and TRBJ2-1): EAGVAQSPRYKIIEKRQSVAFWCNPISGHATLYWYQQILGQGPKLLIQFQNNGVVDDSQLPKDRFSAERLKGVDSTLKIQPAKLEDSAVYLCASSNTPEEGTYNEQFFGPGTRLTVL.

This clonotype was observed many times. This rearrangement joins TRBV10-3 to TRBJ2-7; 10 bases fit TRBD2. This CDR3 has 17 amino acids. Unmatched junction bases numbered 8, after V lost 3 bases and J lost 0 bases. Germline values: CDR1 ENHRY, CDR2 SYGVKD. The CDR3 sequence: CAISDVEVAGGSYEQYF. The CDR3 DNA follows: TGTGCCATCAGTGATGTAGAGGTAGCGGGAGGCTCCTACGAGCAGTACTTC.

This clonotype was counted only a few times. The genes are TRBV6-5 and TRBJ2-7; 14 nucleotides match TRBD2. The CDR3 has 16 amino acids. In germline, CDR1 is MNHEY, CDR2 SVGAGI. V gave up 4 bases and J gave up 3 bases; unmatched junction bases: 5. CDR3: CASSSGLAGVSYEQYF. As DNA, the CDR3 is TGTGCCAGCAGTTCGGGACTAGCGGGAGTAAGCTACGAGCAGTACTTC.

This clonotype was counted between two and nine times. CDR3 coding DNA: TGTGCCAGCAGCTGGGGACAGGGGACAGCTTTCTTT. As protein: CASSWGQGTAFF. The chain carries TRBV11-3 and TRBJ1-1; 10 bases match TRBD1. Looked up from germline, CDR1 is SGHNT and CDR2 is YENEEA. Trimming cost V 4 bases and J 10 bases; bases outside gene matches: 3. The CDR3 runs 12 residues. Together with reference TRBV11-3 and TRBJ1-1, the CDR3 gives the full variable domain: EAGVVQSPRYKIIEKKQPVAFWCNPISGHNTLYWYLQNLGQGPELLIRYENEEAVDDSQLPKDRFSAERLKGVDSTLKIQPAELGDSAVYLCASSWGQGTAFFGQGTRLTVV.

This clonotype was seen more than once but under ten times. The V gene is TRBV2, the J gene TRBJ1-6; D is unclear. The CDR3 has 15 amino acids. V was pared by 0 bases and J by 5 bases, with 8 bases between. Germline loops: CDR1 SNHLY, CDR2 FYNNEI. Written as DNA, the CDR3 is TGTGCCAGCAGTGAAGCGCAGGCTAATAATTCACCCCTCCACTTT. Its protein product is CASSEAQANNSPLHF. The entire variable domain, with the rest obtained from reference TRBV2 and TRBJ1-6, is as follows: EPEVTQTPSHQVTQMGQEVILRCVPISNHLYFYWYRQILGQKVEFLVSFYNNEISEKSEIFDDQFSVERPDGSNFTLKIRSTKLEDSAMYFCASSEAQANNSPLHFGNGTRLTVT.

The table lists this clonotype with many counts. The chain has TRBV11-3 and TRBJ2-5; 8 bases align to TRBD1. CDR1 is SGHNT, CDR2 YENEEA, per germline. Unmatched junction bases numbered 9, after V lost 4 bases and J lost 2 bases. This CDR3 contains 16 residues. CDR3 in amino acids: CASSCLDRGGQETQYF. The CDR3 DNA follows: TGTGCCAGCAGCTGCCTCGACAGGGGCGGACAAGAGACCCAGTACTTC. Complete variable domain (other parts from reference TRBV11-3 and TRBJ2-5): EAGVVQSPRYKIIEKKQPVAFWCNPISGHNTLYWYLQNLGQGPELLIRYENEEAVDDSQLPKDRFSAERLKGVDSTLKIQPAELGDSAVYLCASSCLDRGGQETQYFGPGTRLLVL.

This clonotype was seen only a few times. The J gene is TRBJ2-2, the V gene TRBV12-3 or TRBV12-4, with D possibly being TRBD2 (5 bases). Trimming took off 5 bases at V and 4 bases at J, with 8 bases between the two ends. The length of the CDR3 is 13 residues. CDR3 in DNA: TGTGCCAGCAGTCTAGAGGGCACCGGGGAGCTGTTTTTT. Protein sequence: CASSLEGTGELFF.

This chain links TRBV5-1 with TRBJ2-5, with TRBD2 as a possible D gene (5 bases). V was pared by 4 bases and J by 5 bases, with 12 bases between. Germline V gene lookup returns CDR1 SGHRS and CDR2 YFSETQ. The CDR3 runs to 13 residues. The CDR3 sequence: CASSNRGAETQYF. Written as DNA, the CDR3 is TGCGCCAGCAGCAACCGGGGAGCGGAGACCCAGTACTTC. Filled out from reference TRBV5-1 and TRBJ2-5, the complete variable domain reads KAGVTQTPRYLIKTRGQQVTLSCSPISGHRSVSWYQQTPGQGLQFLFEYFSETQRNKGNFPGRFSGRQFSNSRSEMNVSTLELGDSALYLCASSNRGAETQYFGPGTRLLVL.

The chain joins TRBV20-1 to TRBJ1-4; D remains unclear. This CDR3 is 11 amino acids long. V was cut by 5 bases and J by 10 bases, with 11 bases left in between. CDR1 and CDR2 from the germline V gene are DFQATT and SNEGSKA (reference sequence). CDR3 sequence: CSARTSRKLFF. CDR3 in DNA: TGCAGTGCTCGGACCTCGCGAAAACTGTTTTTT.

The chain joins TRBV29-1 to TRBJ2-7; D is uncertain. There are 12 residues in the CDR3. Germline V gene lookup returns CDR1 SQVTM and CDR2 ANQGSEA. Between the trimmed V and J ends, which lost 6 bases and 3 bases, there was a span of 12 bases. CDR3 sequence: CSVGKTVYEQYF. CDR3 in DNA: TGCAGCGTGGGCAAAACAGTCTACGAGCAGTACTTC.

This clonotype was detected only a few times. The chain employs TRBV7-9 and TRBJ1-5, with no clear D. The germline V gene encodes CDR1 SEHNR and CDR2 FQNEAQ (reference sequence). The V and J ends lost 1 base and 7 bases respectively, with 11 bases between them. This CDR3 spans 14 amino acids. CDR3 residues: CASSLDSGHQPQHF. The CDR3 region has the DNA TGTGCCAGCAGCTTAGATTCGGGTCACCAGCCCCAGCATTTT.

The table lists this clonotype with a few counts. The chain employs TRBV7-8 and TRBJ1-1; D is unclear. CDR3 length equals 15 residues. The V gene lost 4 bases and the J gene lost 1 base, with 13 bases spanning the gap. The V gene's germline CDR1 is SGHVS and CDR2 FQNEAQ. The CDR3 DNA reads TGTGCCAGCAGCTCGCCGAGGAACTCGAACACTGAAGCTTTCTTT. This sequence encodes CASSSPRNSNTEAFF. Looking up the rest from reference TRBV7-8 and TRBJ1-1 gives the full variable domain: GAGVSQSPRYKVAKRGQDVALRCDPISGHVSLFWYQQALGQGPEFLTYFQNEAQLDKSGLPSDRFFAERPEGSVSTLKIQRTQQEDSAVYLCASSSPRNSNTEAFFGQGTRLTVV.

The chain employs TRBV4-1 and TRBJ2-4, with unresolved D. This CDR3 spans 18 amino acids. V was shortened by 4 bases and J by 2 bases, with 21 bases between the two germline ends. The germline CDR1 and CDR2 sequences are MGHRA and YSYEKL. The CDR3 coding sequence is TGCGCCAGCAGCCCGGGTCGGCTTTTTGGGGTTTCCAAAAACATTCAGTACTTC. The encoded protein is CASSPGRLFGVSKNIQYF.

This clonotype came up many times. The V gene is TRBV7-2, the J gene TRBJ2-2; perhaps TRBD2 as D (5 bases). V lost 4 bases and J 5 bases, leaving 11 bases between the germline ends. From germline, CDR1 is SGHTA and CDR2 FQGNSA. CDR3 size: 14 residues. CDR3 residues: CASSSSSSTGELFF. The CDR3 nucleotides are TGTGCCAGCAGCTCCTCTAGCAGTACCGGGGAGCTGTTTTTT.

This clonotype was recorded a few times. The chain couples TRBV27 to TRBJ1-1; D gene uncertain. CDR3 length equals 15 residues. V was cut by 0 bases and J by 1 base, with 9 bases left in between. CDR1 MNHEY and CDR2 SMNVEV come from the germline V gene (reference sequence). This CDR3 is CASSLSPRRNTEAFF. The CDR3 DNA sequence: TGTGCCAGCAGTTTATCTCCAAGAAGGAACACTGAAGCTTTCTTT.

There are a few counts of this clonotype. The chain carries TRBV5-1 and TRBJ2-1; 7 nucleotides match TRBD2. V gave up 3 bases and J gave up 10 bases; unmatched junction bases: 4. This CDR3 has 12 amino acids. The germline V gene encodes CDR1 SGHRS and CDR2 YFSETQ. DNA of the CDR3: TGCGCCAGCAGCTCTACTAGCGCCGAGCAGTTCTTC. This translates into CASSSTSAEQFF.

CDR3 coding DNA: TGTGCCAGCAGCGTAGATCCGCTACCCAGAGGCTACACCTTC. Protein product: CASSVDPLPRGYTF. This chain uses TRBV9 with TRBJ1-2, with unresolved D. The V end lost 0 bases, the J end lost 8 bases, and 14 bases lay between the germline ends. From germline, CDR1 is SGDLS and CDR2 YYNGEE. The CDR3 is 14 residues long. The full variable domain, with the rest looked up from reference TRBV9 and TRBJ1-2, is DSGVTQTPKHLITATGQRVTLRCSPRSGDLSVYWYQQSLDQGLQFLIQYYNGEERAKGNILERFSAQQFPDLHSELNLSSLELGDSALYFCASSVDPLPRGYTFGSGTRLTVV.

This clonotype appeared many times. V usage is TRBV5-1 and J usage is TRBJ1-5; 7 bases are shared with TRBD1. Germline CDR1 is SGHRS and CDR2 is YFSETQ. V lost 0 bases and J lost 2; bases outside the gene matches: 11. This CDR3 is 18 amino acids long. The CDR3 loop is CASSLGPLRGRGNQPQHF. CDR3 DNA sequence: TGCGCCAGCAGCTTGGGTCCTCTGAGGGGGCGAGGCAATCAGCCCCAGCATTTT. The full variable domain, completed using reference TRBV5-1 and TRBJ1-5, is KAGVTQTPRYLIKTRGQQVTLSCSPISGHRSVSWYQQTPGQGLQFLFEYFSETQRNKGNFPGRFSGRQFSNSRSEMNVSTLELGDSALYLCASSLGPLRGRGNQPQHFGDGTRLSIL.

This clonotype has more than one count but fewer than ten. This chain joins TRBV6-2 or TRBV6-3 and TRBJ1-5; 7 bases are shared with TRBD1. CDR1 and CDR2 from the germline V gene are MNHEY and SVGEGT. V was clipped by 4 bases and J by 2 bases; unmatched bases: 8. This CDR3 has 16 residues. CDR3 protein: CASSSDTGVGNQPQHF. The CDR3 nucleotides are TGTGCCAGCAGTTCGGATACAGGGGTCGGCAATCAGCCCCAGCATTTT.

The gene calls are TRBV18 and TRBJ2-7, with 9 bases fitting TRBD1. This CDR3 comprises 14 residues. Germline lookup yields CDR1 KGHSH and CDR2 LQKENI. With 4 bases clipped from V and 2 bases from J, the junction kept 3 bases outside the gene matches. The DNA for the CDR3 is TGTGCCAGCTCACAAAGACAGGGGGCCTACGAGCAGTACTTC. Encoded protein: CASSQRQGAYEQYF.

In this sample, this clonotype turned up many times. The rearrangement uses TRBV6-5 and TRBJ2-7, with 8 bases fitting TRBD1. Germline V gives CDR1 MNHEY, CDR2 SVGAGI. After removal of 6 bases from V and 4 bases from J, the junction contained 5 bases not matched to a gene. This CDR3 spans 13 amino acids. CDR3 bases: TGTGCCAGCAGCCGGGACAGGTTGTACGAGCAGTACTTC. It encodes CASSRDRLYEQYF.

The chain recombines TRBV27 with TRBJ2-3, with 13 bases lining up with TRBD2. Germline V CDR1 and CDR2: MNHEY, SMNVEV (reference sequence). V shed 5 bases and J 5 bases; nucleotides not matched to a gene: 13. The CDR3 has 18 amino acids. The CDR3 region has the DNA TGTGCCAGCAGTGAGACTAGCGGGAGGACTCACACGAGAGATACGCAGTATTTT. Its protein product is CASSETSGRTHTRDTQYF.

The DNA of the CDR3 is TGTGCCAGCAGGAGCCGGGGGTTTCTCGTTGAAGCTTTCTTT. As protein: CASRSRGFLVEAFF. The chain has TRBV2 and TRBJ1-1; a weak D match, TRBD1 (5 bases). The CDR3 covers 14 residues. Trimming shortened V by 6 bases and J by 7 bases, and 18 bases separated the two germline ends. The germline V gene encodes CDR1 SNHLY and CDR2 FYNNEI.